This is a list of T cell receptor beta chains from one sample in a study of shared T cell receptors in the human thymus. Using immunoSEQ multiplex PCR, the repertoire was profiled, and TCRdb retains in-frame clones only, with some absent. In the table there are hundreds of thousands of clones, 80% to 90% of which are singletons. These data also featured in a second study, about human thymus T cells.

Sequencing was carried out using thymocytes. These receptors were collected from a girl less than two years old with a congenital heart defect. Both conserved end residues are part of each CDR3. A D gene is named only where the DNA matches it firmly. The size field is filled for only some rows; it gives once, few, many or a size class.

>TRBJ1-2|TRBV9|TRBD1|NA
CASSAAGTDPTPYGYTF
TGTGCCAGCAGCGCGGCCGGGACAGACCCCACTCCGTATGGCTACACCTTC
>TRBJ1-2|TRBV9|NA|NA
CASSVDRGYGYTF
TGTGCCAGCAGCGTAGATAGGGGCTATGGCTACACCTTC
>TRBJ1-4|TRBV19|NA|NA
CASSATEKLFF
TGTGCCAGTAGCGCGACAGAAAAACTGTTTTTT
>TRBJ1-1|TRBV5-1|NA|few
CASSLVGPGAFF
TGCGCCAGCAGCTTGGTTGGCCCGGGGGCTTTCTTT
>TRBJ1-2|TRBV6-5|NA|NA
CASSYDRDYGYTF
TGTGCCAGCAGTTACGACCGGGACTATGGCTACACCTTC
>TRBJ1-1|TRBV21-1|NA|NA
CASSKHPFGAWNTEAFF
TGTGCCAGCAGCAAACACCCTTTCGGAGCGTGGAACACTGAAGCTTTCTTT
>TRBJ2-7|TRBV19|NA|NA
CASSTLGHLYEQYF
TGTGCCAGTAGTACCTTGGGACACCTCTACGAGCAGTACTTC
>TRBJ2-7|TRBV5-6|NA|NA
CASTTPGTDKYEQYF
TGTGCCAGCACAACTCCCGGGACTGATAAATACGAGCAGTACTTC
>TRBJ1-3|TRBV4-3|NA|NA
CASSPGYGTNGNTIYF
TGCGCCAGCAGCCCCGGGTACGGCACGAATGGAAACACCATATATTTT
>TRBJ2-3|TRBV6-1|TRBD2|NA
CASSALGVSSGVRTDTQYF
TGTGCCAGCAGTGCGTTGGGTGTTTCAAGCGGGGTGCGCACAGATACGCAGTATTTT
>TRBJ2-1|TRBV11-2|NA|NA
CASSLDRGPQQPFYNEQFF
TGTGCCAGCAGCTTAGATCGGGGTCCCCAGCAGCCATTCTACAATGAGCAGTTCTTC
>TRBJ1-2|TRBV13|TRBD1|NA
CASSSPGQGISMDYGYTF
TGTGCCAGCAGCTCACCGGGACAGGGGATTTCCATGGACTATGGCTACACCTTC
>TRBJ2-5|TRBV11-2|NA|NA
CASSLDFRRRWDEGQETQYF
TGTGCCAGCAGCTTAGATTTCAGGAGGAGGTGGGATGAGGGCCAAGAGACCCAGTACTTC
>TRBJ2-7|TRBV6-5|NA|NA
CASSYSHGYGQYF
TGTGCCAGCAGTTACTCACACGGGTATGGGCAGTACTTC
>TRBJ1-6|TRBV11-2|NA|NA
CASSAGGVSFSPLHF
TGTGCCAGCAGCGCAGGAGGGGTCTCGTTCTCACCCCTCCACTTT
>TRBJ1-2|TRBV5-6|TRBD1|NA
CASSWGQVVKWGYTF
TGTGCCAGCAGTTGGGGACAGGTGGTTAAATGGGGCTACACCTTC
>TRBJ1-2|TRBV27|TRBD1|NA
CASSLRDRSDGYTF
TGTGCCAGCAGTTTGCGGGACAGAAGTGATGGCTACACCTTC
>TRBJ1-3|TRBV27|NA|few
CASKELSGNTIYF
TGTGCCAGCAAGGAGTTATCTGGAAACACCATATATTTT
>TRBJ2-3|TRBV5-4|NA|NA
CASSLAQGALLSMKDTQYF
TGTGCCAGCAGCTTGGCCCAAGGAGCCTTATTAAGTATGAAGGATACGCAGTATTTT
>TRBJ1-5|TRBV19|NA|NA
CASSIDLPHRERTTGGNQPQHF
TGTGCCAGTAGTATAGATCTCCCGCACAGGGAGCGGACGACCGGGGGCAATCAGCCCCAGCATTTT
>TRBJ2-7|TRBV28|TRBD1|NA
CASSLPGQGRQYF
TGTGCCAGCAGTTTACCCGGACAGGGGAGGCAGTACTTC
>TRBJ1-6|TRBV27|TRBD1|once
CASSFRVGGRLRGSPLHF
TGTGCCAGCAGTTTCCGGGTAGGGGGCAGGTTGAGGGGATCACCCCTCCACTTT
>TRBJ2-5|TRBV30|NA|NA
CALSCRVTVQETQYF
TGTGCCTTATCTTGCAGGGTCACAGTCCAAGAGACCCAGTACTTC
>TRBJ1-5|TRBV12-5|NA|NA
CASGLVPPGEGRWEPQHF
TGTGCTAGTGGTTTGGTACCGCCGGGGGAAGGGCGGTGGGAGCCCCAGCATTTT
>TRBJ2-5|TRBV5-1|NA|once
CASRQRQEPQETQYF
TGCGCCAGCAGACAAAGACAGGAACCCCAAGAGACCCAGTACTTC
>TRBJ2-1|TRBV6-5|TRBD2|NA
CASSEGLAAEQFF
TGTGCCAGCAGTGAGGGACTAGCGGCAGAGCAGTTCTTC